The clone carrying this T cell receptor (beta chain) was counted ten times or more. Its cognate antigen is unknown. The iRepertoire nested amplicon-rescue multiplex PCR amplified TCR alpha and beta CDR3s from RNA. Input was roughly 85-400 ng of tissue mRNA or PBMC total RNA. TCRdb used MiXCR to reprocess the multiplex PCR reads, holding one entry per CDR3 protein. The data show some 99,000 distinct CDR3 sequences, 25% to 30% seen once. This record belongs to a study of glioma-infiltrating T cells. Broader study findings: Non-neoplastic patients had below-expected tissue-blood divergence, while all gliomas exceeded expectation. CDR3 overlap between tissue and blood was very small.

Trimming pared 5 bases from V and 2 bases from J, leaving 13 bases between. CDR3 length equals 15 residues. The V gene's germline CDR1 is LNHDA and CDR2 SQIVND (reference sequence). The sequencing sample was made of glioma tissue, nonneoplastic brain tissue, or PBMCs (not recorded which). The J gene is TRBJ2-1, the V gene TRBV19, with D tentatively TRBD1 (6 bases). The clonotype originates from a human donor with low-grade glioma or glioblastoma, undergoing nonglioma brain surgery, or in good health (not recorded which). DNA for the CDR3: TGTGCCAGTAGTGTAGGGACAATTACCTACAATGAGCAGTTCTTC. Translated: CASSVGTITYNEQFF.